This T cell receptor beta chain was obtained from a study of human T cells and chemical hapten exposure. Unique molecular identifiers were affixed to discrete cDNA molecules within the library. Each CDR3 protein is one row after TCRdb ran MiXCR on the RACE reads. The sample consists of approximately 400,000 distinct CDR3 sequences, roughly 4.8% of them appearing once. CDR3 length: 15 amino acids. V was trimmed by 1 base and J by 5 bases, leaving 14 bases between them. Germline V gene lookup returns CDR1 MNHEY and CDR2 SMNVEV (reference sequence). Documented time point: patch test 1, 2 weeks after DPC sensitization. The treatment denotes: therapeutic diphenylcyclopropenone sensitization with weekly scalp DPC.

This specimen consisted of whole blood, obtained in connection with sensitization to the hapten diphenylcyclopropenone (DPC). This TCR was sampled from a woman aged 50 to 65 with alopecia areata. Some clones in this sample may be carry-over from other donors' samples. This chain joins TRBV27 and TRBJ1-1; tentatively, D is TRBD1 (6 bases). This chain's CDR3 is CASSLWGLPRTEAFF. DNA for the CDR3: TGTGCCAGCAGTTTATGGGGGCTCCCTCGGACTGAAGCTTTCTTT.